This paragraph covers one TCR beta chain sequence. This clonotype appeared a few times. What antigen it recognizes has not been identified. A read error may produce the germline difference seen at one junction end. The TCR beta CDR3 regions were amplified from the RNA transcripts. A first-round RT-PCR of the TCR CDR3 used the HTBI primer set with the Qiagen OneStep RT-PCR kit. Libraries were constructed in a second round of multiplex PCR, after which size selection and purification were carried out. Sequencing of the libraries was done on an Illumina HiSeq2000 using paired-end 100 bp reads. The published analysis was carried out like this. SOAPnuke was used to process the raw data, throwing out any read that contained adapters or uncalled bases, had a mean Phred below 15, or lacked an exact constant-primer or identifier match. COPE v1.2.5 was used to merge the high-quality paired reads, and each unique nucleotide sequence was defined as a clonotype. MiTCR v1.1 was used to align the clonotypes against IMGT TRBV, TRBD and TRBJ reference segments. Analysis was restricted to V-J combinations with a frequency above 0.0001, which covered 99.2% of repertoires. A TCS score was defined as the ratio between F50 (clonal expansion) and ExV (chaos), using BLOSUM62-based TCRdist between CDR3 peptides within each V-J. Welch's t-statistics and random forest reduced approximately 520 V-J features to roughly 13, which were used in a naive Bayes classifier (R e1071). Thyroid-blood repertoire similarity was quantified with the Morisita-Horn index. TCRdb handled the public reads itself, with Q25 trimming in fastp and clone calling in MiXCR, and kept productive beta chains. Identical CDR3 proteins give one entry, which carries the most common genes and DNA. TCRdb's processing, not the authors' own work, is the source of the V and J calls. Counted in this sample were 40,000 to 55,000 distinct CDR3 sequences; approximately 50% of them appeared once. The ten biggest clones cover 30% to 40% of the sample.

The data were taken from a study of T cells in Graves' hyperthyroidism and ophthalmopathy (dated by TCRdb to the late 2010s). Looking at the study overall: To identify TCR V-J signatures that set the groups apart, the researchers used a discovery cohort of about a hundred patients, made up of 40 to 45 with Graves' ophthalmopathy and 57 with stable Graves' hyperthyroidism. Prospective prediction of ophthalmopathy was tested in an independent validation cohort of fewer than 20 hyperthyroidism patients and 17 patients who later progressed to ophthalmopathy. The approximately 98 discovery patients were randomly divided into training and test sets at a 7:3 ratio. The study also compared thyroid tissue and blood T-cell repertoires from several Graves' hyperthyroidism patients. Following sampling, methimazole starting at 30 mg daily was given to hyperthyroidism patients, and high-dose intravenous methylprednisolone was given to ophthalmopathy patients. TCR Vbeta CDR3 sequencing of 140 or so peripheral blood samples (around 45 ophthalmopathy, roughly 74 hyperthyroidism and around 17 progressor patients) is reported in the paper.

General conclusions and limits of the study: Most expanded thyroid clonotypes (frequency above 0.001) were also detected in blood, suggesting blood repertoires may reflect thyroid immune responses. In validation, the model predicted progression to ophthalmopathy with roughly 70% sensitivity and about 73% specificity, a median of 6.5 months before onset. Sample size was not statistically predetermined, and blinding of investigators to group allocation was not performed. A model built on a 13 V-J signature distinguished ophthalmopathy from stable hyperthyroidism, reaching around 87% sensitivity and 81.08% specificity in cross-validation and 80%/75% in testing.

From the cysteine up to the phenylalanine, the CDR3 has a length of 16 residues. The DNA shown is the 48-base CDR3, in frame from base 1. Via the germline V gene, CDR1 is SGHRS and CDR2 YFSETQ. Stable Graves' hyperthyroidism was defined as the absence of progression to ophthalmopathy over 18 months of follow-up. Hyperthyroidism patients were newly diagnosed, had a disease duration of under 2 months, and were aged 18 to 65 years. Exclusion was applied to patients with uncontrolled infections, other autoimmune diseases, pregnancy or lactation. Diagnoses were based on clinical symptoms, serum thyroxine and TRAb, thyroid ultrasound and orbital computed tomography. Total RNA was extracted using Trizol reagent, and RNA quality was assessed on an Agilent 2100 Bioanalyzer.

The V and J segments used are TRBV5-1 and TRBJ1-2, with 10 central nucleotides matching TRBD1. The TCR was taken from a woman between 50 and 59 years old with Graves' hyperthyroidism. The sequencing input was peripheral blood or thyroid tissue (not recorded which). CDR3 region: CASSLGTTGGAGGYTF. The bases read TGTGCCAGCAGCTTGGGAACGACAGGGGGCGCGGGTGGCTACACCTTC.